This TCR beta chain came from a study of cytomegalovirus exposure and HLA in healthy donors. Study outcomes and limitations: Many donors shared some public TCRs, even though most TCR sequences were rare. Cytomegalovirus-associated status was assigned to 164 TCR beta chains. Under in vitro conditions, three CMV-associated chains were confirmed as specific for CMV antigens.

Clones were sequenced by immunoSEQ multiplex PCR, and TCRdb holds only the in-frame ones, with some missing. The table has 130,000 to 150,000 clones, more than 80% seen once; the top ten hold around 5.9%. This clone was seen only once. Its antigen is as yet unknown. Between the trimmed V and J ends, which lost 5 bases and 0 bases, there was a span of 11 bases. This CDR3 has 15 residues. Germline assignment: CDR1 MNHEY and CDR2 SMNVEV (reference sequence). The sequencing input was PBMCs. The rearrangement joins TRBV27 to TRBJ2-1; no clear D. The clonotype comes from a woman aged 25 to 45 in good health and CMV-seropositive. The CDR3 sequence: CASSLWSSSYNEQFF. In DNA form, the CDR3 reads TGTGCCAGCAGTCTGTGGTCGAGCTCCTACAATGAGCAGTTCTTC.